This TCR beta chain was captured in a study of cytomegalovirus exposure and HLA in healthy donors. Study findings and constraints: The likely explanation for a cluster of highly shared sequence variants was sequencing artifact. The study listed approximately 160 cytomegalovirus-associated TCR beta chains. Later analysis identified 15,000 to 20,000 TCR beta sequences associated with HLA alleles, using a false discovery rate threshold of 0.05.

Donors were nominally healthy when sampled, though unrecorded immune exposures were likely. As to this clone: Its antigen is still unknown.

With 60 Vbeta and 13 Jbeta primers, the PCR was carried out. TCRdb's table, derived via immunoSEQ multiplex PCR, lists solely in-frame clones and lacks some. Counted here are roughly 160,000 clones, over 75% occurring once; the ten biggest clones make up 1%. J gave up 7 bases and V 4 bases, and 5 bases lay outside the gene matches. The CDR3 sequence is 13 residues long. In germline, CDR1 is LGHNA, CDR2 YNFKEQ. V and J are TRBV4-2 and TRBJ2-7, with 9 bases lining up with TRBD2. This clonotype was obtained from a woman between 45 and 65 years old in good health and CMV-seropositive. Sequences were obtained from PBMCs. CDR3 sequence (DNA): TGTGCCAGCAGCCCCAGGACTAGCGATGAGCAGTACTTC. Translating it yields CASSPRTSDEQYF.